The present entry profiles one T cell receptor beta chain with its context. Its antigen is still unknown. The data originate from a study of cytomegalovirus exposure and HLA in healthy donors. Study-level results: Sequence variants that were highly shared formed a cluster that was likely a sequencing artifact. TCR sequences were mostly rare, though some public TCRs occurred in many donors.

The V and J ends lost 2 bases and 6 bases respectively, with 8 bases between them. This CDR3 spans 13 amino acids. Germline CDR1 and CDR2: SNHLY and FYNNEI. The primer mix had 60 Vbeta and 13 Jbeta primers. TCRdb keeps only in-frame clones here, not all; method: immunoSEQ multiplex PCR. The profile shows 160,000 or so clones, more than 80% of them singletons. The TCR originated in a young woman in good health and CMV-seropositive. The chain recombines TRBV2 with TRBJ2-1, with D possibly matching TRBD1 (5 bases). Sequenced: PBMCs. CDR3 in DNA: TGTGCCAGCAGTGAATTAGGGGCCAATGAGCAGTTCTTC. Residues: CASSELGANEQFF.